The 20 T cell receptor beta chains below all came from one sample that was sequenced in a study of cytomegalovirus exposure and HLA in healthy donors. The PCR ran on 60 Vbeta and 13 Jbeta primers. Generated by immunoSEQ multiplex PCR, the TCRdb table keeps only in-frame clones and is missing some. The table lists about 110,000 clones, 70% to 85% of them singletons, with 6.2% in the top ten. The sample comprised PBMCs. The receptors were gathered from a man younger than 45 in good health and CMV-seropositive.

This clone has only one observation. The J gene is TRBJ2-7, the V gene TRBV7-3; 8 bases match TRBD1. Germline assignment: CDR1 SGHTA and CDR2 FQGTGA. The CDR3 is 16 amino acids. V lost 5 bases, J lost 4 bases, and 13 bases stayed unmatched. The DNA for the CDR3 is TGTGCCAGCAGCCCAACGACTGGACAGGGTTTATACGAGCAGTACTTC. Translated: CASSPTTGQGLYEQYF.

The CDR3 protein is CASSMGQGLETQYF. The CDR3 DNA is TGCGCCAGCAGCATGGGACAGGGGCTGGAGACCCAGTACTTC. The rearrangement uses TRBV5-1 and TRBJ2-5; 10 nucleotides match TRBD1. The V gene's germline CDR1 is SGHRS and CDR2 YFSETQ. CDR3 length: 14 residues. V shed 4 bases and J 5 bases; nucleotides not matched to a gene: 5.

This CDR3 reads CASSPDRDQPQHF. CDR3 sequence (DNA): TGTGCCAGCTCTCCCGACAGGGATCAGCCCCAGCATTTT. The rearrangement links TRBV18 to TRBJ1-5; 7 bases map to TRBD1. Germline trimming cut 6 bases from V and 5 bases from J; bases unmatched to any gene: 4. Germline V gene data show CDR1 as KGHSH and CDR2 as LQKENI. CDR3 length: 13 residues.

This chain uses TRBV7-9 with TRBJ2-7, with a weak D call TRBD2 (7 bases). Germline CDR1 is SEHNR and CDR2 is FQNEAQ (reference sequence). The CDR3 sequence is 13 residues long. Trimming took off 8 bases at V and 5 bases at J, with 16 bases between the two ends. This CDR3 is CASQRGAGDEQYF. CDR3 sequence (DNA): TGTGCCAGCCAGAGGGGGGCGGGGGACGAGCAGTACTTC.

The chain employs TRBV10-3 and TRBJ1-4; 9 bases map to TRBD1. The CDR3 sequence is 14 residues long. Germline trimming cut 3 bases from V and 6 bases from J; bases unmatched to any gene: 2. CDR1 is ENHRY, CDR2 SYGVKD, per germline. CDR3 sequence: CAISEQGADEKLFF. The CDR3 region has the DNA TGTGCCATCAGTGAACAGGGGGCAGATGAAAAACTGTTTTTT.

This clone occurred once. The chain recombines TRBV10-1 with TRBJ1-5, with TRBD1 identical over 9 bases. The CDR3 has 16 amino acids. Trimming removed 6 bases from V and 0 bases from J; junction bases left unmatched: 6. The germline gives CDR1 WNHNN, CDR2 SYGVQD (reference sequence). CDR3 region: CASRRTGVYSNQPQHF. The CDR3, as DNA: TGCGCCAGCAGAAGGACAGGGGTGTATAGCAATCAGCCCCAGCATTTT.

Here the CDR3 reads CASSQESSGGVLAKNIQYF. The CDR3 DNA reads TGTGCCAGCAGCCAAGAGTCTAGCGGGGGGGTACTAGCCAAAAACATTCAGTACTTC. The V call is TRBV4-2, the J call TRBJ2-4; 12 bases are a match to TRBD2. The V and J ends lost 0 bases and 0 bases, in that order; junction bases with no gene match: 6. This CDR3 has 19 residues. The V gene's germline CDR1 is LGHNA and CDR2 YNFKEQ.

The V and J genes are TRBV9 and TRBJ1-4; 8 positions match TRBD1. Germline values: CDR1 SGDLS, CDR2 YYNGEE. This CDR3 is 15 amino acids long. V lost 3 bases and J lost 4; bases outside the gene matches: 5. The CDR3 loop reads CASSGEQGGNEKLFF. The CDR3 DNA follows: TGTGCCAGCAGCGGAGAACAGGGGGGTAATGAAAAACTGTTTTTT.

This clone has just a few counts. V usage is TRBV19 and J usage is TRBJ2-7; D not resolved. The CDR3 has 14 residues. CDR1 is LNHDA, CDR2 SQIVND, per germline (reference sequence). Trimming removed 3 bases from V and 5 bases from J, with 14 bases in between. The CDR3 coding sequence is TGTGCCAGTAGTATCGGCGCAGGTTTAAACGAGCAGTACTTC. Encoded protein: CASSIGAGLNEQYF.

The chain combines TRBV12-5 with TRBJ2-3; TRBD1 agrees at 8 bases. CDR3 length equals 15 residues. Trimming cost V 5 bases and J 3 bases; bases outside gene matches: 7. Germline V lookup: CDR1 LGHNT, CDR2 FRNRAP. CDR3 residues: CASGPGTGETDTQYF. DNA of the CDR3: TGTGCTAGTGGTCCCGGGACAGGAGAAACAGATACGCAGTATTTT.

The chain employs TRBV9 and TRBJ1-1, with no clear D. The V gene's germline CDR1 is SGDLS and CDR2 YYNGEE. This CDR3 is 16 amino acids long. Trimming took 3 bases from V and 3 from J, leaving 18 bases between them. The CDR3 region has the DNA TGTGCCAGCAGCGGAGGTTTCCGAGAGAGGGACACTGAAGCTTTCTTT. Translating it yields CASSGGFRERDTEAFF.

The chain recombines TRBV18 with TRBJ1-4; D possibly corresponds to TRBD1 (6 bases). Germline V lookup: CDR1 KGHSH, CDR2 LQKENI. This CDR3 has 16 amino acids. Trimming shortened V by 4 bases and J by 1 base, and 13 bases separated the two germline ends. CDR3 amino acids: CASSLNRAGTNEKLFF. CDR3 in DNA: TGTGCCAGCTCACTTAACAGGGCTGGAACTAATGAAAAACTGTTTTTT.

The chain combines TRBV2 with TRBJ2-7, with 7 bases fitting TRBD1. Trimming cost V 6 bases and J 4 bases; bases outside gene matches: 3. CDR1 and CDR2 from the germline V gene are SNHLY and FYNNEI. The CDR3 is 12 amino acids. The CDR3 region has the DNA TGTGCCAGCAGCAGGGGGAAGTACGAGCAGTACTTC. Its translation is CASSRGKYEQYF.

In its sample, this clone was seen once. The chain carries TRBV6-5 and TRBJ1-1; TRBD1 agrees at 7 bases. Germline loops: CDR1 MNHEY, CDR2 SVGAGI. The length of the CDR3 is 13 residues. V dropped 6 bases and J dropped 7; count of bases not matched to a gene: 8. Here the CDR3 reads CASRPEGAVEAFF. CDR3 coding DNA: TGTGCCAGCAGACCCGAGGGGGCAGTTGAAGCTTTCTTT.

The V gene is TRBV5-3, the J gene TRBJ2-3; a possible D gene is TRBD1 (5 bases). TRBV5-3 qualifies as an ORF whose function is uncertain. The CDR3 covers 15 residues. The V gene lost 1 base and the J gene lost 4 bases, with 13 bases spanning the gap. The CDR3 loop reads CARSLISGRSDTQYF. The CDR3 DNA reads TGTGCCAGAAGCTTGATATCAGGGCGCTCAGATACGCAGTATTTT.

This clone was observed a single time. The J gene is TRBJ2-4, the V gene TRBV6-1; the match to TRBD1 covers 7 bases. CDR1 MNHNS and CDR2 SASEGT come from the germline V gene. The CDR3 loop spans 15 amino acids. Unmatched junction bases numbered 7, after V lost 8 bases and J lost 0 bases. For the CDR3, the DNA is TGTGCCAGCTTAGGGGGCGTAGGAGCCAAAAACATTCAGTACTTC. Translated, it gives CASLGGVGAKNIQYF.

V is TRBV7-3 and J is TRBJ2-5; 7 bases map to TRBD1. Trimming cost V 5 bases and J 1 base; bases outside gene matches: 4. The CDR3 has 14 residues. Looked up from germline, CDR1 is SGHTA and CDR2 is FQGTGA. The CDR3 here is CASSMTGIQETQYF. The CDR3 DNA reads TGTGCCAGCAGCATGACAGGGATCCAAGAGACCCAGTACTTC.

This rearrangement joins TRBV4-1 to TRBJ2-1, with unresolved D. V was trimmed by 4 bases and J by 0 bases, leaving 16 bases between them. Per germline, CDR1 MGHRA and CDR2 YSYEKL. CDR3 length: 17 amino acids. The CDR3 protein is CASSPSLGDASYNEQFF. DNA for the CDR3: TGCGCCAGCAGCCCGTCCCTTGGAGACGCCTCCTACAATGAGCAGTTCTTC.

The chain links TRBV23-1 to TRBJ2-7; TRBD1 matches 7 bases. TRBV23-1 carries the ORF label, with uncertain function. There are 10 residues in the CDR3. After removal of 9 bases from V and 13 bases from J, the junction contained 9 bases not matched to a gene. The CDR3 region is CASDRAHGYF. The CDR3 nucleotides read TGCGCCAGTGACAGGGCCCATGGTTACTTC.

This clone was observed once. The rearrangement links TRBV9 to TRBJ2-3; D is possibly TRBD2 (6 bases). V was clipped by 0 bases and J by 2 bases, with 10 bases between them. The germline V gene encodes CDR1 SGDLS and CDR2 YYNGEE. The CDR3 spans 15 residues. CDR3 sequence reads: CASSVARTNTDTQYF. In DNA form, the CDR3 reads TGTGCCAGCAGCGTAGCCCGGACTAACACAGATACGCAGTATTTT. The complete variable domain, with remaining parts taken from reference TRBV9 and TRBJ2-3, reads DSGVTQTPKHLITATGQRVTLRCSPRSGDLSVYWYQQSLDQGLQFLIQYYNGEERAKGNILERFSAQQFPDLHSELNLSSLELGDSALYFCASSVARTNTDTQYFGPGTRLTVL.